Below are 8 T cell receptor beta chains sequenced from a single sample in a study of graft-versus-host responses after intestinal transplantation. Only in-frame clones appear in the TCRdb table, and some are missing; sequencing was by immunoSEQ multiplex PCR. This sample has 65,000 to 90,000 clones, with around 90% found just once. Their cognate antigens are unknown. Sequenced here: unstimulated CD8+ T cells sorted from spleen or lymph node cells, sampled before intestinal transplant. These receptors were obtained from a human donor who received an intestinal transplant.

In this sample, this clone turned up a few times. The chain uses TRBV7-9 and TRBJ1-6; 8 bases line up with TRBD1. V dropped 5 bases and J dropped 6; count of bases not matched to a gene: 6. Germline V gene data show CDR1 as SEHNR and CDR2 as FQNEAQ (reference sequence). The CDR3 runs to 15 residues. CDR3 sequence (DNA): TGTGCCAGCAGCCCACCCCAGGGGGCTAATTCACCCCTCCACTTT. It specifies CASSPPQGANSPLHF.

V gene TRBV5-1 combines with J gene TRBJ2-7; 8 nucleotides agree with TRBD2. The CDR3 is 12 residues long. Unmatched junction bases numbered 1, after V lost 4 bases and J lost 4 bases. Germline V gene lookup returns CDR1 SGHRS and CDR2 YFSETQ. CDR3 DNA sequence: TGCGCCAGCAGCGCGGGGGGTTACGAGCAGTACTTC. As protein: CASSAGGYEQYF.

The CDR3 DNA is TGTGCCAGCAGGATGACTAGCGGGGGGGCGGGGGAGCAGTTCTTC. This sequence encodes CASRMTSGGAGEQFF. J is TRBJ2-1 and V is TRBV6-5; TRBD2 agrees at 14 bases. V shed 6 bases, J shed 10 bases, and the junction held 8 bases outside the gene matches. This CDR3 comprises 15 residues. CDR1 MNHEY and CDR2 SVGAGI come from the germline V gene.

The rearrangement links TRBV7-6 to TRBJ2-5; D remains unclear. Trimming took off 5 bases at V and 0 bases at J, with 7 bases between the two ends. The CDR3 has 13 amino acids. CDR1 and CDR2 (germline): SGHVS, FNYEAQ. The chain's CDR3 is CASSTANQETQYF. The CDR3 nucleotides are TGTGCCAGCAGCACTGCAAACCAAGAGACCCAGTACTTC.

This clone was recorded only once. The chain uses TRBV12-2 and TRBJ2-1; TRBD2, as called in the table, went unchecked against the DNA. TRBV12-2 is assigned pseudogene status. The CDR3 runs 17 residues. This chain's CDR3 is CASRPSLTGLAGNEQFF. CDR3 nucleotide sequence: TGTGCAAGTCGCCCTAGCCTCACGGGGCTAGCGGGGAATGAGCAGTTCTTC.

The rearrangement joins TRBV7-8 to TRBJ2-1, with D perhaps TRBD2 (6 bases). Germline V gives CDR1 SGHVS, CDR2 FQNEAQ. The V and J ends lost 8 bases and 8 bases respectively, with 22 bases between them. This CDR3 is 15 amino acids long. The CDR3 DNA reads TGTGCCAGCGGAAGACCGGGGGAAGCAGTCGATGAGCAGTTCTTC. This sequence encodes CASGRPGEAVDEQFF.

V gene TRBV19 combines with J gene TRBJ2-3; 7 nucleotides line up with TRBD1. V gave up 3 bases and J gave up 6 bases; unmatched junction bases: 12. The CDR3 contains 16 residues. Germline CDR1 is LNHDA and CDR2 is SQIVND (reference sequence). The CDR3 coding sequence is TGTGCCAGTAGTATGGTCCCGGACAGGTTCAGGGATACGCAGTATTTT. It specifies CASSMVPDRFRDTQYF.

The V gene is TRBV5-1, the J gene TRBJ1-5; D gene uncertain. Trimming stripped 1 base from V and 6 bases from J, with 8 bases between. From germline, CDR1 is SGHRS and CDR2 YFSETQ. The CDR3 sequence is 13 residues long. The CDR3 region has the DNA TGCGCCAGCAGCTTGCGAGGGCCTCAGCCCCAGCATTTT. The encoded protein is CASSLRGPQPQHF.